This T cell receptor beta chain was captured by sequencing in a study of OX40 agonist ivuxolimab in advanced cancers. Study information: Partial response was recorded in three patients: one hepatocellular carcinoma and two cutaneous melanoma cases.

Study-level points and caveats: Certain nonresponders likewise exhibited a low normalized T-cell clonal expansion. Clonal expansion among partial responders at 0.1-3.0 mg/kg ranked near the lowest.

CDR1 and CDR2 (germline): MNHEY, SVGAGI. V lost 5 bases, J lost 4 bases, and 11 bases lay in between. The CDR3 is made up of 14 amino acids. Regarding this clone: Its specificity is not known.

The method was immunoSEQ multiplex PCR; TCRdb's version includes in-frame clones alone and lacks a portion of them. The table shows about 82,000 clones, with over 80% occurring only once. The rearrangement joins TRBV6-5 to TRBJ1-4; TRBD1 might be the D (5 bases). This sample comprised CD4+ or CD8+ T cells sorted from blood, obtained in a trial of the OX40 agonist ivuxolimab. The source is an adult with an advanced solid tumor such as melanoma, head and neck, liver or kidney cancer. CDR3 nucleotide sequence: TGTGCCAGCAGTGAACTAGGGGTTAATGAAAAACTGTTTTTT. Amino acid sequence: CASSELGVNEKLFF.